The following is a TCR beta chain sequence with its context. The antigen it recognizes is unknown. One base away there is no much larger clone; base qualities are not given. Library method: 5' RACE. The sequencer listed for this sample is Illumina HiSeq 2500. The second PCR ran for roughly 6 to 11 cycles and used a J-beta primer mix along with a sample-barcoded 5' primer. A template-switch 5' adaptor carrying 12 random nucleotides introduced a unique molecular identifier onto each TCR beta cDNA molecule. Each sample yielded at least 3 million CDR3-containing paired-end reads. First-strand cDNA synthesis was performed from all RNA using the Mint cDNA synthesis kit, with priming by a TRBC-specific oligonucleotide. Following uracil-DNA glycosylase treatment, all cDNA underwent a first 18-cycle PCR with the universal primers M1SS and BC2_uni_R. The authors' pipeline ran thus. For normalization, 1 million high-quality reads were randomly selected from each sample, with every read carrying a distinct molecular identifier. Reads with shared molecular identifiers were discarded instead of being binned into consensus sequences. MiTCR, set to a Q25 quality threshold and the strictest error-elimination algorithm, was used for CDR3 identification, clonotype clustering and error correction. Lower-bound total TCR beta diversity was estimated with a nonparametric unseen species model using Euler transformation. TCRdb passed the public sequencing reads through fastp at Q25 and MiXCR, retaining productive beta sequences. Identical CDR3 proteins give one entry, which carries the most common genes and DNA. These V and J calls rely on TCRdb rather than the paper's analysis. This sample gives about 930,000 distinct CDR3 sequences in total; 25% to 30% of them show up just once. The ten most abundant clones make up about a tenth of the sample.

Systemically healthy Caucasian individuals from Russia, approximately 39 in total and aged roughly 6 to 90 years, were included as donors. Approximately 9.3 milliliters of peripheral blood were drawn from each donor into EDTA-treated Vacutainer tubes. Ficoll-Paque density-gradient centrifugation was used to isolate PBMCs, with at least 7 million per sample. Trizol reagent was used to extract total RNA from the PBMCs, yielding at least 6 micrograms per sample. For every donor, an aliquot of PBMCs went through flow cytometry to measure the percentages of naive CD45RAhigh/CD27high T cells. This specimen belongs to a study of blood T cells in healthy people across ages (dated by TCRdb to the mid-2010s). Broadly, across the study: In model experiments, roughly one uniquely barcoded TCR beta cDNA molecule per two T cells was captured by template switching. Using the same blood draw, the study looked at two additional independent replicas of 1 million unique cDNA reads for two donors, one aged 18 to 30 and the other aged 80 or older. Donors were grouped into four age groups: young (average 16 years), middle-aged (roughly 37), aged (around 66) and long-lived (around 80). The study measured age-related changes in TCR beta repertoire diversity using deep sequencing normalized with unique cDNA molecular identifiers.

Results the study describes overall, beyond this receptor: The long-lived group showed more naive CD4+ T cells, fewer expanded clones and increased TCR diversity than the aged group, suggesting age selection. Since profiling was done on bulk unsorted PBMCs, naive and antigen-experienced compartments could not be conclusively compared. A strong correlation was found between observed TCR beta diversity and the percentage of naive T cells measured by flow cytometry. Estimates of total diversity based on one million sequenced T cells were regarded as lower bounds and as underestimates. Donor CMV infection status was unknown, potentially confounding age-related changes in expanded clonotypes. As age increased, observed TCR beta diversity per million T cells dropped in a roughly linear way, and a significant reduction was already evident by age 40.

Relative to germline, V is 1 base shorter and J is 0 bases shorter, with 7 bases between their ends. The CDR3 covers 15 residues, taking in both the cysteine and the phenylalanine. Only the CDR3 DNA is retained, 45 bases long and in frame from the first base. CDR1 and CDR2 are read off the germline V gene (reference sequence) as DFQATT and SNEGSKA. The same data also went into a second study, on T cells of mothers and their children. The second study's authors report: The donors were nine systemically healthy Caucasian individuals, made up of three mothers and their six children. cDNA synthesis consumed the entire amount of extracted RNA, loaded at roughly 1.5 ug RNA in each 15 ul reaction. Sample barcodes and 2-4 random nucleotides were added via the M1S primer in the second PCR. Over 10 million TCR beta CDR3 reads came from each mother, compared with some 3.1 million reads from each child. Thymic selection shapes the output of TCR recombination in a similar way in related and unrelated pairs, and inherited differences have a minor effect. Related mother-child pairs always showed normalized repertoire overlap that was slightly higher than in unrelated mother-child pairs, though the difference was never significant. No persistent microchimeric T cell clones were found, with a detection sensitivity of roughly 100 clones per million clonotypes. The study used deep NGS to compare TCR beta repertoires of mothers and children, seeking features distinguishing related mother-child pairs from unrelated individuals. Mothers averaged about 40 +/- 4 years of age and children averaged roughly 12 +/- 4 years. After adapter ligation was performed with NEBNext reagents, the libraries were sequenced on an Illumina HiSeq 2000 with 100+100 nt paired-end reads. To avoid cross-contamination, the mother libraries and the child libraries were prepared a month apart and sequenced in separate runs. Between roughly 450,000 and 2,000,000 distinct TCR beta clonotypes were identified per donor. Naive TCR beta clonotypes were estimated from low-frequency clonotypes matched to each donor's FACS-determined naive share, without sorting.

Recombination linked TRBV20-1 to TRBJ2-6; no confident D gene assignment can be made. What was sequenced was blood. This receptor was taken from a woman in her forties in good health. The nucleotide sequence reads as follows: TGCAGTGCTAGAGGCAGGAGCTCTGGGGCCAACGTCCTGACTTTC. This translates into CSARGRSSGANVLTF.